This T cell receptor (beta chain) was captured in a study of identical twins. Study results and limitations: Among out-of-frame alpha sequences shared by twins, low generation probability occurred in excess.

This clonotype was observed a few times. Its antigen is undetermined. V was clipped by 3 bases and J by 0 bases; unmatched bases: 8. CDR3 length: 17 amino acids. Germline CDR1 is LGHNA and CDR2 is YSLEER. MiXCR, run by TCRdb on the 5' RACE reads, gives a single entry per CDR3 protein. The sample contains some 660,000 distinct CDR3 sequences, 8.5% to 9.5% of which appear only once. These same records also appear under a second study, on yellow fever vaccine responses in identical twins.

Sequencing was done on a sample of PBMCs. This chain joins TRBV4-3 and TRBJ2-1, with 7 bases matching TRBD1. The receptor comes from a woman younger than 30 in good health. The CDR3 sequence is CASSHPGQISSYNEQFF. CDR3 coding DNA: TGCGCCAGCAGCCATCCGGGACAGATAAGCTCCTACAATGAGCAGTTCTTC.